A selection of T cell receptor beta chains follows, all from one sample in a study of glioma-infiltrating T cells after dendritic cell vaccination. Generated by immunoSEQ multiplex PCR, the TCRdb table keeps only in-frame clones and is missing some. The sample consists of tens of thousands of clones, roughly 85% of them appearing once. Sequencing was performed on blood, taken after dendritic cell vaccination. All receptors derive from a human donor with glioblastoma. Each CDR3 is given with its conserved first and last residue. D genes are given only for firm matches. Not every row has a clone size; where given, it reads once, few, many or a size class.

v_call: TRBV18; clone_size: NA; cdr3_length: 15; d_call: NA; j_call: TRBJ1-3; cdr3_nt: TGTGCCAGCTCGCGGACTGTTGGCTCTGGAAACACCATATATTTT; cdr3_aa: CASSRTVGSGNTIYF
v_call: TRBV20-1; clone_size: NA; cdr3_length: 11; d_call: NA; j_call: TRBJ1-2; cdr3_nt: TGCAGTGCCCAGGTTAACTTAGGGGCTACCTTC; cdr3_aa: CSAQVNLGATF
v_call: TRBV18; clone_size: NA; cdr3_length: 15; d_call: TRBD1; j_call: TRBJ1-6; cdr3_nt: TGTGCCAGCTCAGGACAGGGACCCTATAATTCACCCCTCCACTTT; cdr3_aa: CASSGQGPYNSPLHF
v_call: TRBV19; clone_size: NA; cdr3_length: 15; d_call: NA; j_call: TRBJ1-1; cdr3_nt: TGTGCCAGTACCACCGGAGCGGGTCAGGGCACTGAAGCTTTCTTT; cdr3_aa: CASTTGAGQGTEAFF
v_call: TRBV7-2; clone_size: NA; cdr3_length: 15; d_call: TRBD1; j_call: TRBJ2-3; cdr3_nt: TGTGCCAGCAGTTCGACAGGGGGTGACACAGATACGCAGTATTTT; cdr3_aa: CASSSTGGDTDTQYF
v_call: TRBV6-5; clone_size: once; cdr3_length: 15; d_call: NA; j_call: TRBJ2-7; cdr3_nt: TGTGCCAGCAGTTATGCGTGGGAGTTAACCTACGAGCAGTACTTC; cdr3_aa: CASSYAWELTYEQYF
v_call: TRBV7-3; clone_size: NA; cdr3_length: 19; d_call: TRBD2; j_call: TRBJ2-7; cdr3_nt: TGTGCCAGCAGCTTAAAGGGCCCCACGGCGAGCGGGGGGTTTTACGAGCAGTACTTC; cdr3_aa: CASSLKGPTASGGFYEQYF
v_call: TRBV7-2; clone_size: NA; cdr3_length: 18; d_call: TRBD2; j_call: TRBJ2-1; cdr3_nt: TGTGCCAGCAGAAATCGGACTAGCGGGCGGGGAAGCTACAATGAGCAGTTCTTC; cdr3_aa: CASRNRTSGRGSYNEQFF
v_call: TRBV18; clone_size: NA; cdr3_length: 13; d_call: NA; j_call: TRBJ2-7; cdr3_nt: TGTGCCAGCTCACGGGACAAAACCTACGAGCAGTACTTC; cdr3_aa: CASSRDKTYEQYF
v_call: TRBV6-5; clone_size: NA; cdr3_length: 15; d_call: TRBD1; j_call: TRBJ1-1; cdr3_nt: TGTGCCAGCAGTTACTCGGGACAGGGCGGAACTGAAGCTTTCTTT; cdr3_aa: CASSYSGQGGTEAFF
v_call: TRBV10-3; clone_size: NA; cdr3_length: 13; d_call: NA; j_call: TRBJ2-5; cdr3_nt: TGTGCCATCAGTGTACAACTAGGAGAGACCCAGTACTTC; cdr3_aa: CAISVQLGETQYF
v_call: TRBV27; clone_size: NA; cdr3_length: 13; d_call: NA; j_call: TRBJ1-5; cdr3_nt: TGTGCCAGCAGGCAGGGAAACGGGTTGTCCCAGCATTTT; cdr3_aa: CASRQGNGLSQHF
v_call: TRBV5-4; clone_size: NA; cdr3_length: 15; d_call: TRBD2; j_call: TRBJ2-3; cdr3_nt: TGTGCCAGCAGCTTCTTGTCGCTAGCGGGAGATACGCAGTATTTT; cdr3_aa: CASSFLSLAGDTQYF
v_call: TRBV18; clone_size: NA; cdr3_length: 19; d_call: NA; j_call: TRBJ1-4; cdr3_nt: TGTGCCAGCGCCTACGAACAGGTGATCTATTCTGCAACTAATGAAAAACTGTTTTTT; cdr3_aa: CASAYEQVIYSATNEKLFF
v_call: TRBV4-1; clone_size: NA; cdr3_length: 14; d_call: NA; j_call: TRBJ1-1; cdr3_nt: TGCGCCAGCAGCCTTCCGGGACTGGGCACTGAAGCTTTCTTT; cdr3_aa: CASSLPGLGTEAFF
v_call: TRBV11-2; clone_size: NA; cdr3_length: 13; d_call: NA; j_call: TRBJ2-4; cdr3_nt: TGTGCCAGCAGCTTAGGGCAGGGGTACATTCAGTACTTC; cdr3_aa: CASSLGQGYIQYF
v_call: TRBV30; clone_size: NA; cdr3_length: 17; d_call: TRBD2; j_call: TRBJ2-2; cdr3_nt: TGTGCCTGGAGTGTGTGGCTAGCGGGTTCGAACACCGGGGAGCTGTTTTTT; cdr3_aa: CAWSVWLAGSNTGELFF
v_call: TRBV15; clone_size: once; cdr3_length: 15; d_call: NA; j_call: TRBJ2-3; cdr3_nt: TGTGCCACCAGGCATGGACTTCGGTTGACAGATACGCAGTATTTT; cdr3_aa: CATRHGLRLTDTQYF
v_call: TRBV11-3; clone_size: NA; cdr3_length: 16; d_call: TRBD2; j_call: TRBJ2-5; cdr3_nt: TGTGCCAGCAGCATCCGGACTAGCGGGGGCGGTGAGACCCAGTACTTC; cdr3_aa: CASSIRTSGGGETQYF
v_call: TRBV11-2; clone_size: NA; cdr3_length: 14; d_call: TRBD2; j_call: TRBJ2-7; cdr3_nt: TGTGCCAGCAGGCCGGGACTAGTGCTACTCGAGCAGTACTTC; cdr3_aa: CASRPGLVLLEQYF
v_call: TRBV9; clone_size: NA; cdr3_length: 15; d_call: TRBD1; j_call: TRBJ2-7; cdr3_nt: TGTGCCAGCAGCACCCGGACAGGGATTCCCTACGAGCAGTACTTC; cdr3_aa: CASSTRTGIPYEQYF
v_call: TRBV28; clone_size: NA; cdr3_length: 12; d_call: NA; j_call: TRBJ1-5; cdr3_nt: TGTGCCAGCAGTCCCCGGGTGGAGCCCCAGCATTTT; cdr3_aa: CASSPRVEPQHF
v_call: TRBV7-3; clone_size: NA; cdr3_length: 14; d_call: NA; j_call: TRBJ1-6; cdr3_nt: TGTGCCAGCAGCTTTGGCAGGGTTGGTTCACCCCTCCACTTT; cdr3_aa: CASSFGRVGSPLHF
v_call: TRBV6-9; clone_size: NA; cdr3_length: 17; d_call: NA; j_call: TRBJ1-5; cdr3_nt: TGTGCCAGCAACCTCCCCGGCAGGGAAGAACTTGATCAGCCCCAGCATTTT; cdr3_aa: CASNLPGREELDQPQHF
v_call: TRBV18; clone_size: NA; cdr3_length: 13; d_call: NA; j_call: TRBJ1-1; cdr3_nt: TGTGCCAGCTCACCACGGCAAAACACTGAAGCTTTCTTT; cdr3_aa: CASSPRQNTEAFF
v_call: TRBV5-1; clone_size: NA; cdr3_length: 16; d_call: TRBD2; j_call: TRBJ2-3; cdr3_nt: TGCGCCAGCAGCGGAACCGGGACTAGCGACACAGATACGCAGTATTTT; cdr3_aa: CASSGTGTSDTDTQYF
v_call: TRBV15; clone_size: NA; cdr3_length: 13; d_call: NA; j_call: TRBJ1-1; cdr3_nt: TGTGCCACCAGCAGACAGGTAGGCACTGAAGCTTTCTTT; cdr3_aa: CATSRQVGTEAFF
v_call: TRBV5-4; clone_size: NA; cdr3_length: 15; d_call: NA; j_call: TRBJ1-1; cdr3_nt: TGTGCCAGCAGCTTGGCCGAGGCCGGGAACACTGAAGCTTTCTTT; cdr3_aa: CASSLAEAGNTEAFF
v_call: TRBV29-1; clone_size: NA; cdr3_length: 16; d_call: TRBD2; j_call: TRBJ2-4; cdr3_nt: TGCAGCGTTGAAGGGGGACTAGCGGGAGGGGCGGACATTCAGTACTTC; cdr3_aa: CSVEGGLAGGADIQYF
v_call: TRBV6-5; clone_size: NA; cdr3_length: 15; d_call: NA; j_call: TRBJ2-2; cdr3_nt: TGTGCCAGCAGTTCGGCAGGCACAGGCACCGGGGAGCTGTTTTTT; cdr3_aa: CASSSAGTGTGELFF
v_call: TRBV30; clone_size: few; cdr3_length: 12; d_call: NA; j_call: TRBJ1-2; cdr3_nt: TGTGCCTGGAGTCGACAGCCCTATGGCTACACCTTC; cdr3_aa: CAWSRQPYGYTF
v_call: TRBV7-2; clone_size: NA; cdr3_length: 14; d_call: NA; j_call: TRBJ2-7; cdr3_nt: TGTGCCAGCAGCTTAGCCAGCGGATCCTACGAGCAGTACTTC; cdr3_aa: CASSLASGSYEQYF
v_call: TRBV27; clone_size: NA; cdr3_length: 14; d_call: NA; j_call: TRBJ1-6; cdr3_nt: TGTGCCAGCACCAGGGGAGGGGTTGGTTCACCCCTCCACTTT; cdr3_aa: CASTRGGVGSPLHF
v_call: TRBV19; clone_size: NA; cdr3_length: 13; d_call: NA; j_call: TRBJ1-1; cdr3_nt: TGTGCCAGTATGGGTCCGAGGGACACTGAAGCTTTCTTT; cdr3_aa: CASMGPRDTEAFF
v_call: TRBV5-6; clone_size: few; cdr3_length: 18; d_call: TRBD1; j_call: TRBJ1-3; cdr3_nt: TGTGCCAGCAGCTCCCCACGGACAGGACTAGCCTCTGGAAACACCATATATTTT; cdr3_aa: CASSSPRTGLASGNTIYF
v_call: TRBV2; clone_size: NA; cdr3_length: 15; d_call: TRBD1; j_call: TRBJ1-2; cdr3_nt: TGTGCCAGCAGTGAAGTAGGACAGGACACTTATGGCTACACCTTC; cdr3_aa: CASSEVGQDTYGYTF
v_call: TRBV28; clone_size: NA; cdr3_length: 12; d_call: NA; j_call: TRBJ2-7; cdr3_nt: TGTGCCAGCAGTCCCTCCTCCTACGAGCAGTACTTC; cdr3_aa: CASSPSSYEQYF
v_call: TRBV9; clone_size: few; cdr3_length: 12; d_call: NA; j_call: TRBJ2-3; cdr3_nt: TGTGCCAGCGGTCCGGGGGGCAGTACGCAGTATTTT; cdr3_aa: CASGPGGSTQYF
v_call: TRBV6-1; clone_size: NA; cdr3_length: 15; d_call: TRBD2; j_call: TRBJ2-1; cdr3_nt: TGTGCCAGCAGCGCCCTAGCGGGGACCCACAATGAGCAGTTCTTC; cdr3_aa: CASSALAGTHNEQFF
v_call: TRBV6-1; clone_size: once; cdr3_length: 15; d_call: TRBD1; j_call: TRBJ1-1; cdr3_nt: TGTGCCACCAGAGGACAGGGGGCCGAGAACACTGAAGCTTTCTTT; cdr3_aa: CATRGQGAENTEAFF
v_call: TRBV18; clone_size: NA; cdr3_length: 15; d_call: NA; j_call: TRBJ1-1; cdr3_nt: TGTGCCAGCTCAACCACAGGGTCCTTGAGCACTGAAGCTTTCTTT; cdr3_aa: CASSTTGSLSTEAFF